This T cell receptor (beta chain) was sequenced in a study of blood T cell repertoires in COVID-19. Study at large: COVID-19 samples from acute and convalescent phases originated in the United States, Italy and Spain. T cells, B-cell-depleted T cells, or PBMCs supplied cDNA or gDNA.

This clone appeared once. Under the authors' procedure: Researchers report that nucleated cell counts were estimated from reference gene primer amplification. Method: immunoSEQ multiplex PCR; TCRdb's copy keeps in-frame clones and lacks some. D and trimming come from the DNA, and the V and J calls and clone size come from that table. The table includes 45,000 to 70,000 clones, more than 70% detected once. This CDR3 spans 17 amino acids. The V end lost 4 bases, the J end lost 0 bases, and 15 bases lay between the germline ends. Per germline, CDR1 LGHDT and CDR2 YNNKEL (reference sequence). J is TRBJ2-2 and V is TRBV3-1 (or the pseudogene TRBV3-2), with D perhaps matching TRBD2 (5 bases). Material: peripheral blood. This TCR was sampled from a man in his fifties or sixties with acute or convalescent COVID-19. CDR3 nucleotides: TGTGCCAGCAGCCCTTGGTATGGAGGAACGAACACCGGGGAGCTGTTTTTT. This gives the protein CASSPWYGGTNTGELFF.